Listed here are 24 T cell receptor beta chains from one sample, sequenced in a study of CD4 T cells in relation to SARS-CoV-2 and coronaviruses. CD4+ T cells from unexposed donors were obtained before the COVID-19 pandemic (2011-2018). The cells were cultured for 9 to 11 days before CD4+ T cells were isolated. The table came from immunoSEQ multiplex PCR; TCRdb's copy has only in-frame clones and leaves some out. The sample holds some 16,000 clones; around four fifths are singletons and the top ten take roughly 41%. No antigen has been identified for these receptors. Sequencing was done on a sample of CD4+ T cells from PBMCs, cultured in vitro. These receptors were collected from a human donor in good health.

The J gene is TRBJ2-4, the V gene TRBV11-3, with D maybe TRBD2 (6 bases). Germline assignment: CDR1 SGHNT and CDR2 YENEEA. The germline V and J ends were trimmed by 5 bases and 0 bases, with 8 bases remaining between them. The CDR3 extends over 14 amino acids. CDR3 in DNA: TGTGCCAGCAGCCCGGGACTAGCCAAAAACATTCAGTACTTC. This encodes CASSPGLAKNIQYF. The variable domain in full, with the rest retrieved from reference TRBV11-3 and TRBJ2-4, is EAGVVQSPRYKIIEKKQPVAFWCNPISGHNTLYWYLQNLGQGPELLIRYENEEAVDDSQLPKDRFSAERLKGVDSTLKIQPAELGDSAVYLCASSPGLAKNIQYFGAGTRLSVL.

The chain joins TRBV6-1 to TRBJ2-2, with D possibly called TRBD1 or TRBD2 (5 bases each). In germline, CDR1 is MNHNS, CDR2 SASEGT. The germline V and J ends were trimmed by 3 bases and 2 bases, with 10 bases remaining between them. This CDR3 contains 15 residues. For the CDR3, the DNA is TGTGCCAGCAGTGACGGGACGCTTAACACCGGGGAGCTGTTTTTT. Translation: CASSDGTLNTGELFF.

V is TRBV29-1 and J is TRBJ2-3; TRBD2 matches at 10 bases. V lost 6 bases to trimming and J lost 6 bases; unmatched junction nucleotides: 18. The CDR3 consists of 17 residues. Germline V gives CDR1 SQVTM, CDR2 ANQGSEA. The CDR3 DNA sequence: TGCAGCGTCGACCCGAGGGGAGCGGGAGGGCCAGGGGATACGCAGTATTTT. Translated, it gives CSVDPRGAGGPGDTQYF.

The chain uses TRBV18 and TRBJ1-1; no clear D gene. This CDR3 comprises 15 residues. The V and J ends lost 0 bases and 9 bases respectively, with 17 bases between them. Germline V CDR1 and CDR2: KGHSH, LQKENI. CDR3 coding DNA: TGTGCCAGCTCACCACCCGGCAGAGGTCTAGGGCAAGCTTTCTTT. It encodes CASSPPGRGLGQAFF.

J is TRBJ2-1 and V is TRBV3-1 (or the pseudogene TRBV3-2); D unclear. The ends were cut back, 0 bases at V and 12 bases at J, with 12 bases in the middle. Germline values: CDR1 LGHDT, CDR2 YNNKEL (reference sequence). CDR3 length equals 13 residues. CDR3 sequence: CASSQDRAYRQFF. CDR3 coding DNA: TGTGCCAGCAGCCAAGACCGGGCCTATCGGCAGTTCTTC.

V usage is TRBV19 and J usage is TRBJ2-5; 8 nucleotides agree with TRBD1. CDR1 LNHDA and CDR2 SQIVND come from the germline V gene (reference sequence). The CDR3 extends over 14 amino acids. J lost 5 bases, V lost 3 bases, and 5 bases had no gene match. CDR3 loop: CASSIGQGVETQYF. In DNA form, the CDR3 reads TGTGCCAGTAGTATCGGACAGGGCGTGGAGACCCAGTACTTC. Filled out from reference TRBV19 and TRBJ2-5, the complete variable domain reads DGGITQSPKYLFRKEGQNVTLSCEQNLNHDAMYWYRQDPGQGLRLIYYSQIVNDFQKGDIAEGYSVSREKKESFPLTVTSAQKNPTAFYLCASSIGQGVETQYFGPGTRLLVL.

J is TRBJ2-7 and V is TRBV6-6; D remains unclear. This CDR3 is built from 14 residues. Germline loops: CDR1 MNHNY, CDR2 SVGAGI (reference sequence). Between the trimmed V and J ends, which lost 11 bases and 1 base, there was a span of 18 bases. The CDR3 protein is CAAAANSRSYEQYF. In DNA form, the CDR3 reads TGTGCCGCCGCGGCGAATTCAAGGTCCTACGAGCAGTACTTC.

The chain has TRBV30 and TRBJ1-2; weak D call: TRBD1 (6 bases). Trimming took 3 bases from V and 2 from J, leaving 10 bases between them. Germline CDR1 and CDR2: GTSNPN and SVGIG (reference sequence). The CDR3 runs to 13 residues. The CDR3 is CAWRDRGNYGYTF. CDR3 DNA sequence: TGTGCCTGGAGAGATAGGGGGAACTATGGCTACACCTTC. The entire variable domain, with the rest obtained from reference TRBV30 and TRBJ1-2, is as follows: SQTIHQWPATLVQPVGSPLSLECTVEGTSNPNLYWYRQAAGRGLQLLFYSVGIGQISSEVPQNLSASRPQDRQFILSSKKLLLSDSGFYLCAWRDRGNYGYTFGSGTRLTVV.

The chain recombines TRBV5-1 with TRBJ1-2, with D maybe TRBD1 (6 bases). CDR1 SGHRS and CDR2 YFSETQ come from the germline V gene. Trimming removed 4 bases at V and 8 bases at J, with 12 bases between. The CDR3 loop spans 12 amino acids. The CDR3 DNA reads TGCGCCAGCAGCCGTGGGGGGCGCGGCTACACCTTC. Protein product: CASSRGGRGYTF.

V gene TRBV6-5 combines with J gene TRBJ2-2; 9 bases are a match to TRBD2. The CDR3 sequence is 16 residues long. Trimming at V came to 4 bases and at J to 2 bases, leaving 5 bases not matched to a gene. The germline V gene encodes CDR1 MNHEY and CDR2 SVGAGI. CDR3 in amino acids: CASSSGTSRNTGELFF. The CDR3 DNA reads TGTGCCAGCAGTTCTGGGACTAGCCGAAACACCGGGGAGCTGTTTTTT.

The genes are TRBV6-5 and TRBJ1-2, with TRBD1 as a possible D gene (5 bases). Trimming removed 6 bases at V and 8 bases at J, with 16 bases between. This CDR3 has 13 residues. Germline-derived CDR1 and CDR2 are MNHEY and SVGAGI. The CDR3 loop is CASSEGRRLGYTF. Here the CDR3 DNA reads TGTGCCAGCAGCGAGGGACGGCGCTTGGGCTACACCTTC.

The chain couples TRBV24-1 to TRBJ2-3, with 12 positions matching TRBD1. The CDR3 spans 19 residues. After removal of 3 bases from V and 3 bases from J, the junction contained 12 bases not matched to a gene. Germline V gives CDR1 KGHDR, CDR2 SFDVKD. The CDR3 nucleotides are TGTGCCACCAGTGATCCACCGGGACAGGGGGCTCGGAGGACAGATACGCAGTATTTT. This encodes CATSDPPGQGARRTDTQYF.

This clone was detected once. The chain recombines TRBV3-1 (or the pseudogene TRBV3-2) with TRBJ1-2; 8 bases match TRBD1. The J segment lost 5 bases and the V segment lost 4 bases, leaving 3 bases of the junction unmatched. Germline-derived CDR1 and CDR2 are LGHDT and YNNKEL (reference sequence). The CDR3 extends over 13 amino acids. CDR3 loop: CASSPQGAYGYTF. CDR3 nucleotide sequence: TGTGCCAGCAGCCCTCAGGGGGCGTATGGCTACACCTTC.

This chain connects TRBV12-5 to TRBJ2-1, with 7 nucleotides matching TRBD2. Germline V gene data show CDR1 as LGHNT and CDR2 as FRNRAP. The V and J ends lost 2 bases and 7 bases, in that order; junction bases with no gene match: 11. The CDR3 loop spans 16 amino acids. CDR3 in amino acids: CASGLPQIAGLNEQFF. CDR3 coding DNA: TGTGCTAGTGGTTTGCCCCAAATAGCGGGTTTAAATGAGCAGTTCTTC.

Only a few counts were recorded for this clone. The chain couples TRBV2 to TRBJ2-7; D possibly corresponds to TRBD1 (5 bases). The CDR3 totals 13 residues. V was pared by 3 bases and J by 3 bases, with 9 bases between. CDR1 is SNHLY and CDR2 is FYNNEI in the germline V gene. CDR3 sequence reads: CASSDSGNYEQYF. The CDR3 bases are TGTGCCAGCAGTGATTCAGGGAACTACGAGCAGTACTTC.

The V call is TRBV5-4, the J call TRBJ2-2, with a possible D match to TRBD1 (5 bases). Per the germline V gene, CDR1 is SGHNT and CDR2 is YYREEE (reference sequence). Trimming stripped 1 base from V and 6 bases from J, with 7 bases between. This CDR3 is 13 amino acids long. The DNA for the CDR3 is TGTGCCAGCAGCTTGCAGGGCTCCGGGGAGCTGTTTTTT. It is translated as CASSLQGSGELFF.

This clone turned up a few times. The V and J genes are TRBV7-6 and TRBJ1-5; TRBD1 aligns across 11 bases. The CDR3 runs 16 residues. After removal of 3 bases from V and 4 bases from J, the junction contained 5 bases not matched to a gene. Germline assignment: CDR1 SGHVS and CDR2 FNYEAQ. The CDR3 protein is CASSLSGTGGNQPQHF. CDR3 nucleotide sequence: TGTGCCAGCAGCTTGTCCGGGACAGGGGGTAATCAGCCCCAGCATTTT.

The chain is built from TRBV28 and TRBJ2-6, with 7 bases fitting TRBD2. V was clipped by 8 bases and J by 1 base; unmatched bases: 11. The length of the CDR3 is 17 residues. CDR1 is MDHEN and CDR2 is SYDVKM in the germline V gene. CDR3 nucleotide sequence: TGTGCCAGCGGCCCCGGGGGGACGGTGTCTGGGGCCAACGTCCTGACTTTC. Protein: CASGPGGTVSGANVLTF.

The chain links TRBV25-1 to TRBJ1-2; no firm D call. Germline values: CDR1 MGHDK, CDR2 SYGVNS. There are 13 residues in the CDR3. Trimming took 2 bases from V and 7 from J, leaving 11 bases between them. The CDR3 bases are TGTGCCAGCAGTGAAGAGCCCTCGCTTGGCTACACCTTC. Translated, it gives CASSEEPSLGYTF.

V and J are TRBV21-1 and TRBJ1-2. TRBV21-1 is a recognized pseudogene. The CDR3 extends over 11 amino acids. In DNA, the CDR3 is TGTGCCAGCATAAGGGCCTCTGGCTACACCTTC. Translating it yields CASIRASGYTF.

The sample holds a few counts of this clone. The V call is TRBV7-3, the J call TRBJ1-1; D call uncertain. The CDR3 runs to 15 residues. The germline CDR1 and CDR2 sequences are SGHTA and FQGTGA. V was trimmed by 1 base and J by 0 bases, leaving 9 bases between them. In DNA form, the CDR3 reads TGTGCCAGCAGCTTAAGTCGGGCTATGAACACTGAAGCTTTCTTT. Protein product: CASSLSRAMNTEAFF.

The chain couples TRBV30 to TRBJ2-2; D tentatively reads TRBD1 or TRBD2 (6 bases each). Deletions cut 3 bases from V and 3 bases from J, with 17 bases between. Germline CDR1 is GTSNPN and CDR2 is SVGIG (reference sequence). This CDR3 has 16 residues. This CDR3 is CAWRTLRGGDTGELFF. CDR3 DNA sequence: TGTGCCTGGAGGACTCTCAGGGGAGGCGACACCGGGGAGCTGTTTTTT. Full variable domain (missing parts from reference TRBV30 and TRBJ2-2): SQTIHQWPATLVQPVGSPLSLECTVEGTSNPNLYWYRQAAGRGLQLLFYSVGIGQISSEVPQNLSASRPQDRQFILSSKKLLLSDSGFYLCAWRTLRGGDTGELFFGEGSRLTVL.

This clone was detected only once. The chain is built from TRBV18 and TRBJ1-3; D remains unclear. The CDR3 totals 15 residues. The germline gives CDR1 KGHSH, CDR2 LQKENI. V shed 4 bases and J shed 0 bases, with 10 bases lying between them. The CDR3 spells CASSLPRNSGNTIYF. DNA for the CDR3: TGTGCCAGCTCACTCCCCAGGAACTCTGGAAACACCATATATTTT.

This chain links TRBV3-1 (or the pseudogene TRBV3-2) with TRBJ1-1, with D hard to call. The germline gives CDR1 LGHDT, CDR2 YNNKEL (reference sequence). The ends were cut back, 3 bases at V and 0 bases at J, with 8 bases in the middle. The CDR3 length is 14 residues. Here the CDR3 reads CASSQGTVNTEAFF. CDR3 sequence (DNA): TGTGCCAGCAGCCAGGGAACAGTGAACACTGAAGCTTTCTTT.